These 19 T cell receptor beta chains share one sample of origin, sequenced in a study of beta chain features in type 1 diabetes. cDNA synthesis used the whole RNA isolate, giving expressed TCRB sequences. Repertoires were generated with immunoSEQ multiplex PCR, while TCRdb's copy carries only in-frame clones and drops some. The sample contains about 150,000 clones, 11% of which appear only once. The sample consisted of central memory CD4+ T cells from blood. Receptors originate from a man aged 18 to 29 in good health.

This clone was observed a handful of times. This chain uses TRBV7-9 with TRBJ1-2; tentatively, D is TRBD1 (6 bases). This CDR3 is built from 14 residues. CDR1 and CDR2 (germline): SEHNR, FQNEAQ (reference sequence). V gave up 5 bases and J gave up 0 bases, with 10 bases separating them. CDR3 sequence reads: CASSVQGPNYGYTF. The DNA for the CDR3 is TGTGCCAGCAGCGTACAGGGCCCTAACTATGGCTACACCTTC.

The chain employs TRBV28 and TRBJ1-1; D is perhaps TRBD1 (6 bases). Trimming removed 5 bases from V and 5 bases from J, with 12 bases in between. The CDR3 covers 13 residues. Germline CDR1 is MDHEN and CDR2 is SYDVKM. The CDR3 sequence is CASSRGQGTEAFF. The CDR3 DNA follows: TGTGCCAGCAGTCGAGGCCAGGGGACTGAAGCTTTCTTT.

This clone was picked up a small number of times. The genes are TRBV6-5 and TRBJ2-3, with 9 bases lining up with TRBD2. V was clipped by 6 bases and J by 5 bases; unmatched bases: 6. Germline CDR1 reads MNHEY; CDR2 reads SVGAGI. This CDR3 region has 14 residues. As DNA, the CDR3 is TGTGCCAGCAGAAGCGGGGGGCCTATAGATACGCAGTATTTT. Translation gives CASRSGGPIDTQYF.

In its sample, this clone was seen a few times. The rearrangement links TRBV28 to TRBJ2-7, with 11 bases aligning to TRBD1. Unmatched junction bases numbered 10, after V lost 6 bases and J lost 3 bases. This CDR3 is built from 16 residues. The V gene's germline CDR1 is MDHEN and CDR2 SYDVKM. Here the CDR3 reads CASSPTGQGAGYEQYF. The DNA of the CDR3 is TGTGCCAGCAGCCCCACCGGACAGGGGGCAGGCTACGAGCAGTACTTC.

This chain links TRBV7-2 with TRBJ2-7; D possibly corresponds to TRBD1 (6 bases). The CDR3 totals 15 residues. V gave up 5 bases and J gave up 2 bases, with 16 bases separating them. Germline lookup yields CDR1 SGHTA and CDR2 FQGNSA. The CDR3 sequence is CASSKRQGMTYEQYF. CDR3 nucleotides: TGTGCCAGCAGCAAACGGCAGGGGATGACCTACGAGCAGTACTTC.

This clone was seen many times. The chain joins TRBV25-1 to TRBJ2-3; D may be TRBD2 (6 bases). This CDR3 has 14 amino acids. The V end lost 3 bases, the J end lost 8 bases, and 15 bases lay between the germline ends. Looked up from germline, CDR1 is MGHDK and CDR2 is SYGVNS. In nucleotides, the CDR3 is TGTGCCAGCAGTGAGGCTAGCGAAGGTCCTACGCAGTATTTT. This gives the protein CASSEASEGPTQYF.

This clone was seen a handful of times. V is TRBV19 and J is TRBJ1-5, with D unresolved. Germline V CDR1 and CDR2: LNHDA, SQIVND (reference sequence). This CDR3 is 13 amino acids long. Trimming removed 1 base at V and 9 bases at J, with 10 bases between. The CDR3 region is CASSIAPKRPQHF. For the CDR3, the DNA is TGTGCCAGTAGTATAGCCCCGAAGAGGCCCCAGCATTTT. Looking up the rest from reference TRBV19 and TRBJ1-5 gives the full variable domain: DGGITQSPKYLFRKEGQNVTLSCEQNLNHDAMYWYRQDPGQGLRLIYYSQIVNDFQKGDIAEGYSVSREKKESFPLTVTSAQKNPTAFYLCASSIAPKRPQHFGDGTRLSIL.

This clone has a handful of counts. The chain links TRBV7-2 to TRBJ2-4; D might be TRBD1 (6 bases). Germline V gene lookup returns CDR1 SGHTA and CDR2 FQGNSA. V was cut by 5 bases and J by 7 bases, with 18 bases left in between. The CDR3 is 15 amino acids. In DNA form, the CDR3 reads TGTGCCAGCAGCCCGGGCCTCAGGGACAAGAACATTCAGTACTTC. This codes for CASSPGLRDKNIQYF. Filled out from reference TRBV7-2 and TRBJ2-4, the complete variable domain reads GAGVSQSPSNKVTEKGKDVELRCDPISGHTALYWYRQSLGQGLEFLIYFQGNSAPDKSGLPSDRFSAERTGGSVSTLTIQRTQQEDSAVYLCASSPGLRDKNIQYFGAGTRLSVL.

This clone was observed a handful of times. V is TRBV6-6 and J is TRBJ1-1, with 8 bases lining up with TRBD1. The CDR3 contains 16 residues. Germline V gene lookup returns CDR1 MNHNY and CDR2 SVGAGI (reference sequence). Unmatched junction bases numbered 7, after V lost 2 bases and J lost 2 bases. The CDR3 DNA sequence: TGTGCCAGCAGTTACCTCGGACAGGGTGGAAACACTGAAGCTTTCTTT. It is translated as CASSYLGQGGNTEAFF.

In this sample, this clone turned up a few times. This chain links TRBV18 with TRBJ2-5; a possible D gene is TRBD2 (5 bases). The CDR3 has 13 residues. V lost 2 bases and J lost 4, with 8 bases in between. Germline V gene lookup returns CDR1 KGHSH and CDR2 LQKENI. The chain's CDR3 is CASSPGGVETQYF. The CDR3 nucleotides read TGTGCCAGCTCACCAGGAGGTGTAGAGACCCAGTACTTC.

This clone has only a few counts. The CDR3 loop is CASLRQRDSNQPQHF. In DNA, the CDR3 is TGTGCCAGCCTCCGACAGAGAGATAGCAATCAGCCCCAGCATTTT. V is TRBV2 and J is TRBJ1-5; maybe TRBD1 (5 bases). Germline V CDR1 and CDR2: SNHLY, FYNNEI. Trimming shortened V by 8 bases and J by 0 bases, and 14 bases separated the two germline ends. The CDR3 spans 15 residues.

The rearrangement uses TRBV18 and TRBJ2-3; TRBD2 might be the D (5 bases). The CDR3 runs to 16 residues. Looked up from germline, CDR1 is KGHSH and CDR2 is LQKENI. Trimming took 2 bases from V and 2 from J, leaving 14 bases between them. CDR3 loop: CASSPIARSATDTQYF. Here the CDR3 DNA reads TGTGCCAGCTCACCAATAGCGCGCAGTGCCACAGATACGCAGTATTTT.

The chain carries TRBV11-3 and TRBJ2-5, with a possible D match to TRBD2 (7 bases). CDR1 and CDR2 (germline): SGHNT, YENEEA. The length of the CDR3 is 14 residues. V gave up 1 base and J gave up 9 bases, with 15 bases separating them. CDR3 in amino acids: CASSLAGLKGAQYF. The CDR3 region has the DNA TGTGCCAGCAGCTTAGCGGGACTAAAGGGGGCCCAGTACTTC.

This clone was found a few times. V is TRBV7-2 and J is TRBJ2-2, with D hard to call. The CDR3 runs to 14 residues. From germline, CDR1 is SGHTA and CDR2 FQGNSA. V lost 1 base and J 6 bases, leaving 9 bases between the germline ends. This chain's CDR3 is CASSLVSLAGELFF. The CDR3 DNA is TGTGCCAGCAGCTTAGTCTCTTTGGCCGGGGAGCTGTTTTTT. Using reference TRBV7-2 and TRBJ2-2 for the parts outside the CDR3, the full variable domain is GAGVSQSPSNKVTEKGKDVELRCDPISGHTALYWYRQSLGQGLEFLIYFQGNSAPDKSGLPSDRFSAERTGGSVSTLTIQRTQQEDSAVYLCASSLVSLAGELFFGEGSRLTVL.

The chain has TRBV28 and TRBJ2-5, with D unresolved. Germline V gene sequence: CDR1 MDHEN, CDR2 SYDVKM. V gave up 6 bases and J gave up 3 bases, with 11 bases separating them. The CDR3 totals 13 residues. The DNA for the CDR3 is TGTGCCAGCAGCTTGCTCAGTAAAGAGACCCAGTACTTC. It translates to CASSLLSKETQYF.

The chain has TRBV6-1 and TRBJ1-1; tentatively, D is TRBD1 (5 bases). Trimming shortened V by 2 bases and J by 0 bases, and 10 bases separated the two germline ends. Germline values: CDR1 MNHNS, CDR2 SASEGT. CDR3 size: 15 residues. This CDR3 is CASSETRGVNTEAFF. For the CDR3, the DNA is TGTGCCAGCAGTGAAACCCGGGGCGTGAACACTGAAGCTTTCTTT.

The sample holds many counts of this clone. The J gene is TRBJ2-1, the V gene TRBV10-3; D is perhaps TRBD2 (6 bases). In germline, CDR1 is ENHRY, CDR2 SYGVKD. There are 13 residues in the CDR3. V lost 4 bases to trimming and J lost 9 bases, with 13 bases between them. The CDR3 reads CAISAHPEGEQFF. For the CDR3, the DNA is TGTGCCATCAGTGCCCACCCGGAGGGTGAGCAGTTCTTC.

This clone has only a few counts. The sample contains more than one DNA sequence encoding this CDR3. The CDR3 region has the DNA TGTGCCAGCAGCTTACAGGGGTATGGCTACACCTTC. Protein product: CASSLQGYGYTF. The chain employs TRBV28 and TRBJ1-2; 7 bases map to TRBD1. The V gene end was trimmed by 6 bases and the J gene end by 5 bases; junction bases not matched to a gene: 3. Germline loops: CDR1 MDHEN, CDR2 SYDVKM. The CDR3 contains 12 residues.

As to this clone: A far larger clone is one base from this, pointing to a likely read error. The chain links TRBV7-2 to TRBJ2-2; possibly TRBD1 or TRBD2 for D (5 bases each). The germline V gene encodes CDR1 SGHTA and CDR2 FQGNSA. The V end was cut by 4 bases, the J end by 4 bases, with 13 bases between. The CDR3 has 15 residues. Written as DNA, the CDR3 is TGTGCCAGCAGCTCTAAGGGGAGTGCCACCGGGGAGCTGTTTTTT. This encodes CASSSKGSATGELFF.